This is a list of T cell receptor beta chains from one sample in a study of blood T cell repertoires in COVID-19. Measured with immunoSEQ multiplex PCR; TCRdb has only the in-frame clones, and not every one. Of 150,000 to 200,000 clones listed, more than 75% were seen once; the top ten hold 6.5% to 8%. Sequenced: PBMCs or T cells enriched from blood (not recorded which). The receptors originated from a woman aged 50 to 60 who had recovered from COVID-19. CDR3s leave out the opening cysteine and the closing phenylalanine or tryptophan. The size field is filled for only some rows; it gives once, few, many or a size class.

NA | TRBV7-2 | ASSPYRGASNYNEQF
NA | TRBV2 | ASSARTPRVPS
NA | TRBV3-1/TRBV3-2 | ASSPTGFTEAF
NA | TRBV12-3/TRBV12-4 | ASSILDRGEQY
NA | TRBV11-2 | ASSSRTGPYEQY
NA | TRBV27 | ASRAGPTTNSPLH
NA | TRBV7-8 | ASSLGTSGGRWTGELF
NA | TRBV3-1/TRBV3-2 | ASSPTGYNEQF
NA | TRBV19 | ASSSYRGPNYGYT
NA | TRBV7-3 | ASSSQGSLPTDTQY
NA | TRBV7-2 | ASSPTGGNEKLF
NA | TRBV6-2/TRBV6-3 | ASSFQAVRSYEQY
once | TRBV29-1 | SVRTGITYEQY